The present T cell receptor beta chain was sequenced within a study of shared clonotypes between healthy human individuals. The assay ran at deep level. Assay used: immunoSEQ multiplex PCR; TCRdb lists only in-frame clones, some missing. The repertoire includes a few million clones, approximately 93% of them detected once, and 0.35% to 0.45% sits in the top ten. The CDR3 spans 16 residues. V lost 4 bases and J 7 bases, leaving 25 bases between the germline ends. CDR1 SQVTM and CDR2 ANQGSEA come from the germline V gene. The sequence derives from a man between 18 and 35 years old in good health. Some clones in this sample may be carry-over from other donors' samples. Sequenced: naive CD4+ T cells from PBMCs. The subset: CD45RA+ positively selected. The chain has TRBV29-1 and TRBJ1-1; a possible D gene is TRBD1 (6 bases). This CDR3 reads CSVGNQVDSFGGEAFF. DNA of the CDR3: TGCAGCGTTGGAAATCAGGTGGACAGCTTTGGCGGTGAAGCTTTCTTT.